What follows are 27 T cell receptor beta chains derived from one specimen sequenced in a study of shared clonotypes between healthy human individuals. Profiling relied on immunoSEQ multiplex PCR, and the TCRdb table lists in-frame clones only, not all of them. Of around 2.3 million clones in the sample, under 97% are singletons; the top ten hold 0.1% to 0.15%. Source material: naive CD4+ T cells sorted from blood. Subset in this sample: CD45RA+ positively selected. The receptors originated from a man aged 18 to 29 in good health.

J is TRBJ2-1 and V is TRBV11-2, with TRBD2 matching 7 bases. CDR1 and CDR2 (germline): SGHAT, FQNNGV. With 4 bases clipped from V and 1 base from J, the junction kept 10 bases outside the gene matches. The CDR3 totals 17 residues. The CDR3 bases are TGTGCCAGCAGCTCAAGGTACTCTAGCGGTTCCTACAATGAGCAGTTCTTC. Translation: CASSSRYSSGSYNEQFF.

The CDR3 DNA reads as TGTGCCAGCAGTTACTCGATTGACAGGGGAAGTCGTGGCTACACCTTC. This codes for CASSYSIDRGSRGYTF. The chain employs TRBV6-5 and TRBJ1-2; TRBD1 aligns across 8 bases. With V trimmed by 0 bases and J by 7 bases, 10 bases remained unmatched. The V gene's germline CDR1 is MNHEY and CDR2 SVGAGI. The CDR3 runs to 16 residues.

The V gene is TRBV6-1, the J gene TRBJ1-6, with TRBD1 identical over 12 bases. V gave up 8 bases and J gave up 10 bases; unmatched junction bases: 3. The germline CDR1 and CDR2 sequences are MNHNS and SASEGT. The CDR3 is 13 amino acids. In nucleotides, the CDR3 is TGTGCCAGCGGGGACAGGGGGCGGTCACCCCTCCACTTT. Encoded protein: CASGDRGRSPLHF.

The V and J genes are TRBV7-3 and TRBJ2-2; perhaps TRBD2 as D (6 bases). This CDR3 contains 19 residues. The V end lost 2 bases, the J end lost 5 bases, and 24 bases lay between the germline ends. CDR1 SGHTA and CDR2 FQGTGA come from the germline V gene. This chain's CDR3 is CASSLDPLSSAGRTGELFF. DNA for the CDR3: TGTGCCAGCAGCTTAGATCCCCTAAGCTCTGCGGGACGGACCGGGGAGCTGTTTTTT. Filled out from reference TRBV7-3 and TRBJ2-2, the complete variable domain reads GAGVSQTPSNKVTEKGKYVELRCDPISGHTALYWYRQSLGQGPEFLIYFQGTGAADDSGLPNDRFFAVRPEGSVSTLKIQRTERGDSAVYLCASSLDPLSSAGRTGELFFGEGSRLTVL.

The rearrangement links TRBV6-6 to TRBJ2-7; 11 bases align to TRBD1. Looked up from germline, CDR1 is MNHNY and CDR2 is SVGAGI (reference sequence). The CDR3 totals 15 residues. Trimming at V came to 0 bases and at J to 5 bases, leaving 3 bases not matched to a gene. CDR3: CASSYSGTGGNEQYF. The CDR3 nucleotides are TGTGCCAGCAGTTACTCCGGGACAGGGGGAAACGAGCAGTACTTC.

This chain uses TRBV10-3 with TRBJ1-1, with D possibly matching TRBD1 (5 bases). Trimming cost V 1 base and J 5 bases, with 11 bases left between them. The CDR3 loop spans 14 amino acids. The germline V gene encodes CDR1 ENHRY and CDR2 SYGVKD. DNA of the CDR3: TGTGCCATCAGTGAGTACGGGGGGTGGACTGAAGCTTTCTTT. The encoded protein is CAISEYGGWTEAFF.

The chain links TRBV6-5 to TRBJ2-1, with 11 bases fitting TRBD2. Germline V CDR1 and CDR2: MNHEY, SVGAGI. Trimming at V came to 5 bases and at J to 8 bases, leaving 8 bases not matched to a gene. CDR3 length: 15 amino acids. The CDR3 reads CASSTTSGSPYEQFF. As DNA, the CDR3 is TGTGCCAGCAGTACCACTAGCGGGAGTCCCTATGAGCAGTTCTTC.

Concerning this clone itself: Other DNA sequences in this sample translate to the same CDR3. The chain couples TRBV28 to TRBJ1-5; 8 nucleotides agree with TRBD1. This CDR3 comprises 14 residues. With 2 bases clipped from V and 5 bases from J, the junction kept 2 bases outside the gene matches. The germline CDR1 and CDR2 sequences are MDHEN and SYDVKM. CDR3 loop: CASSLTGGDQPQHF. As DNA, the CDR3 is TGTGCCAGCAGTTTAACAGGGGGGGATCAGCCCCAGCATTTT.

The chain uses TRBV25-1 and TRBJ2-5; TRBD1 matches 9 bases. The CDR3 covers 14 residues. The junction had 5 bases not matched to a gene; V was cut back by 4 bases and J by 5 bases. Germline CDR1 reads MGHDK; CDR2 reads SYGVNS. The CDR3 protein is CASSVTGGAETQYF. CDR3 bases: TGTGCCAGCAGTGTTACAGGGGGCGCCGAGACCCAGTACTTC. The full variable domain, rest sourced from reference TRBV25-1 and TRBJ2-5, is EADIYQTPRYLVIGTGKKITLECSQTMGHDKMYWYQQDPGMELHLIHYSYGVNSTEKGDLSSESTVSRIRTEHFPLTLESARPSHTSQYLCASSVTGGAETQYFGPGTRLLVL.

The V gene is TRBV6-1, the J gene TRBJ2-5; TRBD2 matches 7 bases. V trimming: 4 bases; J trimming: 5 bases; junction bases outside the gene matches: 4. The CDR3 covers 13 residues. Germline V gene sequence: CDR1 MNHNS, CDR2 SASEGT. CDR3 amino acids: CASSGEGLETQYF. CDR3 nucleotide sequence: TGTGCCAGCAGTGGGGAGGGCCTGGAGACCCAGTACTTC.

About this clone itself: Other DNA sequences in this sample translate to the same CDR3. The V gene is TRBV5-1, the J gene TRBJ2-5; D remains unclear. Germline loops: CDR1 SGHRS, CDR2 YFSETQ. This CDR3 is built from 14 residues. Deletions cut 0 bases from V and 3 bases from J, with 9 bases between. CDR3 nucleotide sequence: TGCGCCAGCAGCTTGGGGACCGCCAAAGAGACCCAGTACTTC. Protein sequence: CASSLGTAKETQYF. The full variable domain, completed using reference TRBV5-1 and TRBJ2-5, is KAGVTQTPRYLIKTRGQQVTLSCSPISGHRSVSWYQQTPGQGLQFLFEYFSETQRNKGNFPGRFSGRQFSNSRSEMNVSTLELGDSALYLCASSLGTAKETQYFGPGTRLLVL.

V gene TRBV5-1 combines with J gene TRBJ2-7; 10 bases agree with TRBD1. J gave up 4 bases and V 2 bases, and 9 bases lay outside the gene matches. The germline V gene encodes CDR1 SGHRS and CDR2 YFSETQ. The CDR3 length is 16 residues. The CDR3 sequence is CASSLDRDRGRYEQYF. CDR3 DNA: TGCGCCAGCAGCTTAGACCGGGACAGGGGAAGGTACGAGCAGTACTTC.

The chain is built from TRBV5-6 and TRBJ2-1, with TRBD2 matching 10 bases. Trimming removed 3 bases from V and 4 bases from J; junction bases left unmatched: 10. Germline V gene lookup returns CDR1 SGHDT and CDR2 YYEEEE. The CDR3 contains 17 residues. CDR3 amino acids: CASSSPGLATWYNEQFF. The CDR3 DNA sequence: TGTGCCAGCAGCTCCCCGGGACTAGCGACCTGGTACAATGAGCAGTTCTTC. The full variable domain, its missing parts supplied by reference TRBV5-6 and TRBJ2-1, is DAGVTQSPTHLIKTRGQQVTLRCSPKSGHDTVSWYQQALGQGPQFIFQYYEEEERQRGNFPDRFSGHQFPNYSSELNVNALLLGDSALYLCASSSPGLATWYNEQFFGPGTRLTVL.

The genes are TRBV4-1 and TRBJ2-1; 8 nucleotides line up with TRBD1. V was clipped by 0 bases and J by 0 bases; unmatched bases: 4. The CDR3 consists of 17 residues. Germline loops: CDR1 MGHRA, CDR2 YSYEKL. The CDR3 protein is CASSQEGQGYSYNEQFF. Here the CDR3 DNA reads TGCGCCAGCAGCCAAGAAGGACAGGGCTACTCCTACAATGAGCAGTTCTTC.

The chain recombines TRBV5-4 with TRBJ1-2; 7 bases fit TRBD1. V was clipped by 0 bases and J by 8 bases; unmatched bases: 4. The CDR3 has 13 amino acids. The germline V gene has CDR1 SGHNT and CDR2 YYREEE (reference sequence). CDR3 in amino acids: CASSLDRGRGYTF. The CDR3 DNA is TGTGCCAGCAGCTTGGACAGGGGAAGAGGCTACACCTTC.

V and J are TRBV2 and TRBJ2-5, with D possibly matching TRBD2 (6 bases). Germline lookup yields CDR1 SNHLY and CDR2 FYNNEI. V was cut by 8 bases and J by 2 bases, with 15 bases left in between. The CDR3 runs to 14 residues. The CDR3 DNA reads as TGTGCCAGCTCGGTCGGGGGACGACAAGAGACCCAGTACTTC. It translates to CASSVGGRQETQYF.

The V gene is TRBV19, the J gene TRBJ1-2; 7 bases map to TRBD1. V was pared by 7 bases and J by 7 bases, with 12 bases of the junction left unmatched. The germline gives CDR1 LNHDA, CDR2 SQIVND (reference sequence). The length of the CDR3 is 14 residues. The CDR3 reads CASIQTGMLSGYTF. CDR3 bases: TGTGCCAGTATCCAGACAGGGATGCTCTCTGGCTACACCTTC. The full variable domain, with the rest looked up from reference TRBV19 and TRBJ1-2, is DGGITQSPKYLFRKEGQNVTLSCEQNLNHDAMYWYRQDPGQGLRLIYYSQIVNDFQKGDIAEGYSVSREKKESFPLTVTSAQKNPTAFYLCASIQTGMLSGYTFGSGTRLTVV.

This chain uses TRBV7-8 with TRBJ1-4; TRBD1 matches 8 bases. V trimming: 1 base; J trimming: 4 bases; junction bases outside the gene matches: 8. This CDR3 comprises 17 residues. CDR1 is SGHVS and CDR2 is FQNEAQ in the germline V gene. The CDR3 here is CASSLEGRGQVNEKLFF. For the CDR3, the DNA is TGTGCCAGCAGCTTAGAGGGTAGGGGACAGGTTAATGAAAAACTGTTTTTT.

The chain recombines TRBV30 with TRBJ2-2; possible D gene TRBD2, 5 bases. V lost 4 bases and J lost 7, with 16 bases in between. This CDR3 is built from 14 residues. Germline CDR1 GTSNPN, CDR2 SVGIG (reference sequence). The DNA of the CDR3 is TGTGCCTGGAAGGTAACGGGATCGGTCGGGGAGCTGTTTTTT. It specifies CAWKVTGSVGELFF.

The CDR3 spells CAWGQGANTGELFF. The CDR3 DNA follows: TGTGCCTGGGGACAGGGGGCGAACACCGGGGAGCTGTTTTTT. V is TRBV30 and J is TRBJ2-2; 10 bases align to TRBD1. Germline V gives CDR1 GTSNPN, CDR2 SVGIG (reference sequence). V gave up 5 bases and J gave up 0 bases; unmatched junction bases: 0. The CDR3 spans 14 residues.

The DNA for the CDR3 is TGCGCCAGCAGCCAACCCCGGGACAGGGATTCCGAGCAGTACTTC. Translation gives CASSQPRDRDSEQYF. This rearrangement joins TRBV4-1 to TRBJ2-7, with 9 bases lining up with TRBD1. Germline-derived CDR1 and CDR2 are MGHRA and YSYEKL. V lost 2 bases and J lost 6; bases outside the gene matches: 8. The CDR3 length is 15 residues.

About this clone: Other DNA sequences in the sample encode the same CDR3. J is TRBJ2-7 and V is TRBV7-2; D remains ambiguous. CDR3 size: 14 residues. The V gene lost 1 base and the J gene lost 2 bases, with 9 bases spanning the gap. Germline V gene sequence: CDR1 SGHTA, CDR2 FQGNSA. The CDR3 bases are TGTGCCAGCAGCTTAGGGCAGCCCCCCTACGAGCAGTACTTC. It is translated as CASSLGQPPYEQYF.

This clone was seen more than once but under ten times. Other DNA sequences in this specimen translate into the identical CDR3. CDR3 DNA: TGTGCCAGCAGTCGGGACACTGAAGCTTTCTTT. The encoded protein is CASSRDTEAFF. The J gene is TRBJ1-1, the V gene TRBV6-5; no definite D call. V was pared by 5 bases and J by 3 bases, with 4 bases between. CDR1 and CDR2 from the germline V gene are MNHEY and SVGAGI. The CDR3 has 11 amino acids.

The CDR3 region has the DNA TGCGCCAGCAGCCCACGGACAGGGGCAGCGGGGGAGACCCAGTACTTC. Translation gives CASSPRTGAAGETQYF. The chain carries TRBV5-1 and TRBJ2-5; 9 bases agree with TRBD1. The V and J ends lost 4 bases and 5 bases, in that order; junction bases with no gene match: 12. The CDR3 loop spans 16 amino acids. Germline loops: CDR1 SGHRS, CDR2 YFSETQ.

This chain links TRBV6-1 with TRBJ2-7, with a weak D call TRBD2 (5 bases). The V end was cut by 2 bases, the J end by 0 bases, with 11 bases between. Germline loops: CDR1 MNHNS, CDR2 SASEGT. CDR3 length equals 15 residues. CDR3 nucleotides: TGTGCCAGCAGTGAAAGGTCGAGGGCCTCCTACGAGCAGTACTTC. Translated, it gives CASSERSRASYEQYF.

The chain uses TRBV5-4 and TRBJ2-2; 12 nucleotides match TRBD2. Trimming at V came to 0 bases and at J to 6 bases, leaving 3 bases not matched to a gene. Germline CDR1 and CDR2: SGHNT and YYREEE (reference sequence). This CDR3 comprises 16 residues. CDR3 nucleotides: TGTGCCAGCAGCTTGGGTACTAGCGGGGGGTCCGGGGAGCTGTTTTTT. Translated: CASSLGTSGGSGELFF.

The rearrangement links TRBV30 to TRBJ1-3; D perhaps matches TRBD1 (6 bases). V was pared by 1 base and J by 4 bases, with 11 bases between. Per the germline V gene, CDR1 is GTSNPN and CDR2 is SVGIG (reference sequence). This CDR3 contains 14 residues. The DNA of the CDR3 is TGTGCCTGGAGTGCTCGGGGGGCCGGAAACACCATATATTTT. Translation: CAWSARGAGNTIYF. Based on the CDR3 plus reference TRBV30 and TRBJ1-3, the full variable domain is SQTIHQWPATLVQPVGSPLSLECTVEGTSNPNLYWYRQAAGRGLQLLFYSVGIGQISSEVPQNLSASRPQDRQFILSSKKLLLSDSGFYLCAWSARGAGNTIYFGEGSWLTVV.